This T cell receptor beta chain derives from a study of blood T cell repertoires in COVID-19. Looked up from germline, CDR1 is SNHLY and CDR2 is FYNNEI. With 10 bases removed from V and 4 bases from J, the gap between germline ends came to 32 bases. CDR3 length: 19 residues. TCRdb's table, derived via immunoSEQ multiplex PCR, lists solely in-frame clones and lacks some. The sample consists of hundreds of thousands of clones, approximately 83% of them appearing once. The chain carries TRBV2 and TRBJ1-5, with D tentatively TRBD1 (6 bases). The sample taken for sequencing was peripheral blood. This sequence originates from a woman between 35 and 50 years old with active or convalescent COVID-19. The CDR3 coding sequence is TGTGCCAACCATCGCCCTAATTTCACAGGGAGTGGACAGAATCAGCCCCAGCATTTT. Translated, it gives CANHRPNFTGSGQNQPQHF.